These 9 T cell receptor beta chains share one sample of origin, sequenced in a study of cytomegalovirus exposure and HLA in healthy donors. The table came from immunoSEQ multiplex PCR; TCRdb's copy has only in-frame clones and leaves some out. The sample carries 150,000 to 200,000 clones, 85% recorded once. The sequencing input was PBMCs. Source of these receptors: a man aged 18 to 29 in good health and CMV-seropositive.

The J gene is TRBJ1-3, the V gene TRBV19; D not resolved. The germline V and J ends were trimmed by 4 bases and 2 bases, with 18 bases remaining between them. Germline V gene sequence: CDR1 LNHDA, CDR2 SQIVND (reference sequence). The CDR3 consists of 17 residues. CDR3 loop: CASSTSERGRAGNTIYF. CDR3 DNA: TGTGCCAGTAGTACCTCCGAACGGGGAAGAGCTGGAAACACCATATATTTT.

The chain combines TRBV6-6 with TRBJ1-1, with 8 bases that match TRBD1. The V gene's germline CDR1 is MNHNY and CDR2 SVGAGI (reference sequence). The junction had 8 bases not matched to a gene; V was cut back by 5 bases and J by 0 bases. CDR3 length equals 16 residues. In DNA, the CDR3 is TGTGCCAGCAGTGGACAGGGCCATAGTATGAACACTGAAGCTTTCTTT. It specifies CASSGQGHSMNTEAFF.

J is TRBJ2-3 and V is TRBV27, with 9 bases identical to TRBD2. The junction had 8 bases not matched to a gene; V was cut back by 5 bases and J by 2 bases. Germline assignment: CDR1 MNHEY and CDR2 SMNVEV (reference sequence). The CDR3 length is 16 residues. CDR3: CASSRGAGGNTDTQYF. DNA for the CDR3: TGTGCCAGCAGTCGGGGGGCGGGGGGGAACACAGATACGCAGTATTTT.

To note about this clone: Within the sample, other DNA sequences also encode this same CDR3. The DNA for the CDR3 is TGTGCCAGCAGTCCTGGAACAGGGGGACTGTACGAGCAGTACTTC. Amino acids: CASSPGTGGLYEQYF. The chain has TRBV28 and TRBJ2-7, with 8 bases that match TRBD1. The V gene end was trimmed by 5 bases and the J gene end by 4 bases; junction bases not matched to a gene: 10. From germline, CDR1 is MDHEN and CDR2 SYDVKM. The CDR3 contains 15 residues.

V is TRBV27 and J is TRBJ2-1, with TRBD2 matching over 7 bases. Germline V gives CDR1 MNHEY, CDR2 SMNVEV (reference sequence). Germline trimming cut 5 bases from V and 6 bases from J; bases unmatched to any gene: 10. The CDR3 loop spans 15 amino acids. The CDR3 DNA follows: TGTGCCAGCAGTGCGAGGGGAGCGGGACGCAATGAGCAGTTCTTC. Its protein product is CASSARGAGRNEQFF.

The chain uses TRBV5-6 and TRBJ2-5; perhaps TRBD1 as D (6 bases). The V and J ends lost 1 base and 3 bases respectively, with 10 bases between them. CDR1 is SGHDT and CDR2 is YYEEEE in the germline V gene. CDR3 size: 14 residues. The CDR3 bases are TGTGCCAGCAGCTTGCGGGACACCGAAGAGACCCAGTACTTC. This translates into CASSLRDTEETQYF.

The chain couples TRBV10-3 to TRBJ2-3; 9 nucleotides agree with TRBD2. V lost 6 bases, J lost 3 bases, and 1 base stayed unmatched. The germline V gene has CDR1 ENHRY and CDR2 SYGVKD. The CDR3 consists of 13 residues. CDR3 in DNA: TGTGCCATCAGAGCGGGGGGAACAGATACGCAGTATTTT. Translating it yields CAIRAGGTDTQYF.

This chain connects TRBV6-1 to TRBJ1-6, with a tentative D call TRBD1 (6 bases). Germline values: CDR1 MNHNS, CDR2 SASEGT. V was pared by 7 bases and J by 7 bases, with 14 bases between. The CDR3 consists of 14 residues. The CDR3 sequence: CASTSPTGNSPLHF. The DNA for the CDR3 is TGTGCCAGCACCTCCCCAACAGGGAATTCACCCCTCCACTTT.

This CDR3 reads CASSLDRGLNEQYF. The CDR3 DNA reads as TGTGCCAGCAGTTTAGACAGGGGGCTTAACGAGCAGTACTTC. V gene TRBV28 combines with J gene TRBJ2-7, with 10 bases matching TRBD1. The CDR3 is made up of 14 amino acids. In germline, CDR1 is MDHEN, CDR2 SYDVKM. V lost 2 bases, J lost 5 bases, and 3 bases stayed unmatched.